This T cell receptor (beta chain) was observed in a study of cytomegalovirus exposure and HLA in healthy donors. At the level of the study: Later, an analysis reported that the 110 or so validation repertoires had used the same platform as the 666 first-cohort repertoires.

Study findings and constraints: According to the study, 160 or so TCR beta chains were cytomegalovirus-associated. Per published reports, the classifier diagnosed cytomegalovirus status with high specificity and sensitivity. Subsequent analysis found a tendency for first-cohort TCR clusters to co-occur within the approximately 130 validation repertoires.

The CDR3 totals 13 residues. V lost 8 bases and J 1 base, leaving 12 bases between the germline ends. Germline assignment: CDR1 SGHVS and CDR2 FQNEAQ. Comment on this clone: The antigen is unknown.

TCRdb's table, derived via immunoSEQ multiplex PCR, lists solely in-frame clones and lacks some. The table shows 70,000 to 75,000 clones, with 85% to 95% occurring only once. The chain carries TRBV7-8 and TRBJ2-7; D possibly corresponds to TRBD2 (5 bases). This receptor was obtained from a man in his late teens or twenties in good health and CMV-seropositive. Source material: PBMCs. CDR3 loop: CASGADFSYEQYF. The CDR3 bases are TGTGCCAGCGGCGCGGACTTTTCCTACGAGCAGTACTTC.